This entry lists 24 T cell receptor beta chains sequenced from one sample in a study of blood T cells in healthy people across ages. PCR was performed a second time for about 7 to 12 cycles using a sample-barcoded 5' primer and a J-beta primer mix. A single record per CDR3 protein comes from TCRdb applying MiXCR to the 5' RACE reads. Of about a million distinct CDR3 sequences in the sample, around 48% were seen once. Specimen: blood. The receptors come from a young man in good health.

The table lists this clonotype with a few counts. The genes are TRBV27 and TRBJ2-7; D is undetermined. Deletions cut 4 bases from V and 0 bases from J, with 19 bases between. This CDR3 has 17 amino acids. The germline V gene encodes CDR1 MNHEY and CDR2 SMNVEV (reference sequence). The CDR3 reads CASSWGSYTQRSYEQYF. The CDR3 DNA is TGTGCCAGCAGTTGGGGTTCGTACACCCAGCGCTCCTACGAGCAGTACTTC.

This clonotype has at least ten counts. CDR3 protein: CSAGSDGLLEQFF. The DNA of the CDR3 is TGCAGCGCCGGGTCGGACGGGCTACTTGAGCAGTTCTTC. V and J are TRBV29-1 and TRBJ2-1, with D unresolved. Looked up from germline, CDR1 is SQVTM and CDR2 is ANQGSEA. The germline V and J ends were trimmed by 7 bases and 9 bases, with 19 bases remaining between them. This CDR3 contains 13 residues.

About this clonotype: A much bigger clone sits one base away, suggesting this may be a read error. The rearrangement uses TRBV7-9 and TRBJ2-1, with D unresolved. Germline V gives CDR1 SEHNR, CDR2 FQNEAQ (reference sequence). The length of the CDR3 is 13 residues. DNA for the CDR3: TGTGTCAGCAGCTTAATGGGCGGCAATGAGCAGTTCTTC. It is translated as CVSSLMGGNEQFF.

The chain joins TRBV9 to TRBJ2-4, with 7 bases identical to TRBD2. The end of the DNA aligns better with TRBJ2-7, so the J call may be wrong. The CDR3 runs to 16 residues. Germline CDR1 SGDLS, CDR2 YYNGEE. The CDR3 coding sequence is TGTGCCAGCAGCGTAGAGGGAGGGTTGGTATTGGGCGAGCAGTACTTC. Its protein product is CASSVEGGLVLGEQYF.

This clonotype was observed a single time. The chain carries TRBV3-1 and TRBJ2-7, with 7 bases lining up with TRBD1. V shed 5 bases and J 7 bases; nucleotides not matched to a gene: 20. CDR1 and CDR2 (germline): LGHDT, YNNKEL (reference sequence). The CDR3 loop spans 17 amino acids. CDR3 residues: CASSARETGVSYNEQYF. The CDR3 DNA is TGTGCCAGCAGCGCCCGGGAAACAGGGGTTTCCTACAATGAGCAGTACTTC.

This clonotype was seen ten or more times. The chain is built from TRBV4-1 and TRBJ2-1; no definite D call. Germline CDR1 and CDR2: MGHRA and YSYEKL. V lost 4 bases, J lost 5 bases, and 12 bases lay in between. The length of the CDR3 is 14 residues. The CDR3 DNA follows: TGCGCCAGCAGCCCCCTCACACGAAACAATGAGCAGTTCTTC. This codes for CASSPLTRNNEQFF.

The chain recombines TRBV7-2 with TRBJ1-1; 7 nucleotides line up with TRBD1. The junction had 8 bases not matched to a gene; V was cut back by 5 bases and J by 2 bases. CDR3 length: 15 amino acids. Germline V gives CDR1 SGHTA, CDR2 FQGNSA. The CDR3 DNA is TGTGCCAGCAGCCCCCAGGGACAGCTCAACACTGAAGCTTTCTTT. It yields the protein CASSPQGQLNTEAFF.

V gene TRBV2 combines with J gene TRBJ1-3; D is uncertain. Trimming removed 8 bases from V and 2 bases from J, with 4 bases in between. Per the germline V gene, CDR1 is SNHLY and CDR2 is FYNNEI. CDR3 length equals 11 residues. The CDR3 loop is CASQAGNTIYF. CDR3 sequence (DNA): TGTGCCAGCCAGGCTGGAAACACCATATATTTT. Complete variable domain (other parts from reference TRBV2 and TRBJ1-3): EPEVTQTPSHQVTQMGQEVILRCVPISNHLYFYWYRQILGQKVEFLVSFYNNEISEKSEIFDDQFSVERPDGSNFTLKIRSTKLEDSAMYFCASQAGNTIYFGEGSWLTVV.

This clonotype showed up just a few times. The chain recombines TRBV5-6 with TRBJ2-5; maybe TRBD1 (5 bases). Matching the DNA end better, TRBJ2-7 makes the J call doubtful. There are 13 residues in the CDR3. Germline values: CDR1 SGHDT, CDR2 YYEEEE. CDR3 in DNA: TGTGCCAGCAGCGTGGAACCAGGGAACGAGCAGTACTTC. Amino acid sequence: CASSVEPGNEQYF.

The genes are TRBV3-1 and TRBJ1-3, with D possibly TRBD1 on 6 matching bases. This CDR3 has 15 residues. In germline, CDR1 is LGHDT, CDR2 YNNKEL (reference sequence). V gave up 5 bases and J gave up 2 bases, with 13 bases separating them. The CDR3 here is CASSSVGGTGNTIYF. The CDR3 nucleotides are TGTGCCAGCAGCTCAGTAGGGGGAACTGGAAACACCATATATTTT.

J is TRBJ2-1 and V is TRBV20-1; D is undetermined. V dropped 6 bases and J dropped 2 bases, with 14 bases sitting between them. Germline V lookup: CDR1 DFQATT, CDR2 SNEGSKA (reference sequence). The length of the CDR3 is 14 residues. CDR3 DNA sequence: TGCAGTGCACGACCTACCAACACCTACAATGAGCAGTTCTTC. This codes for CSARPTNTYNEQFF.

The chain joins TRBV3-1 to TRBJ2-5; D call uncertain. Germline CDR1 LGHDT, CDR2 YNNKEL (reference sequence). V gave up 4 bases and J gave up 3 bases, with 12 bases separating them. The CDR3 extends over 14 amino acids. CDR3 bases: TGTGCCAGCAGCCCAACGGGTCCCAAAGAGACCCAGTACTTC. It codes for CASSPTGPKETQYF.

This clonotype occurred a few times. The rearrangement uses TRBV5-1 and TRBJ2-3; TRBD2 matches at 7 bases. The CDR3 totals 14 residues. J was trimmed by 5 bases and V by 2 bases; bases with no gene match: 5. Germline CDR1 and CDR2: SGHRS and YFSETQ. The chain's CDR3 is CASSFAGERDTQYF. DNA of the CDR3: TGCGCCAGCAGCTTTGCGGGGGAGAGAGATACGCAGTATTTT.

The table lists this clonotype with many counts. V gene TRBV6-6 combines with J gene TRBJ1-6; 8 bases line up with TRBD1. CDR1 and CDR2 (germline): MNHNY, SVGAGI (reference sequence). This CDR3 contains 15 residues. Trimming took 6 bases from V and 11 from J; bases not matched to a gene: 12. CDR3 residues: CASRQGEAFVTPLHF. CDR3 DNA: TGTGCCAGCAGACAGGGGGAAGCTTTTGTGACACCCCTCCACTTT.

This clonotype was seen ten or more times. The CDR3 is CASSLALHTDRGLVEQYF. DNA for the CDR3: TGCGCCAGCAGCTTGGCCCTTCATACCGACAGGGGGCTCGTCGAGCAGTACTTC. V is TRBV5-1 and J is TRBJ2-7; 10 positions match TRBD1. V was pared by 0 bases and J by 6 bases, with 15 bases of the junction left unmatched. The CDR3 sequence is 18 residues long. CDR1 and CDR2 from the germline V gene are SGHRS and YFSETQ.

This chain links TRBV9 with TRBJ2-7, with 9 bases fitting TRBD1. V trimming: 0 bases; J trimming: 6 bases; junction bases outside the gene matches: 7. This CDR3 has 15 amino acids. Germline V gene data show CDR1 as SGDLS and CDR2 as YYNGEE. This chain's CDR3 is CASSVGGTGNAEQYF. The CDR3 DNA is TGTGCCAGCAGCGTAGGTGGGACAGGGAACGCCGAGCAGTACTTC. The full variable domain, completed using reference TRBV9 and TRBJ2-7, is DSGVTQTPKHLITATGQRVTLRCSPRSGDLSVYWYQQSLDQGLQFLIQYYNGEERAKGNILERFSAQQFPDLHSELNLSSLELGDSALYFCASSVGGTGNAEQYFGPGTRLTVT.

This clonotype was recorded a few times. The chain couples TRBV7-2 to TRBJ2-5; 8 bases match TRBD1. V was pared by 5 bases and J by 4 bases, with 6 bases of the junction left unmatched. The CDR3 is made up of 14 amino acids. Germline loops: CDR1 SGHTA, CDR2 FQGNSA. This chain's CDR3 is CASSRQGTRETQYF. CDR3 coding DNA: TGTGCCAGCAGCCGACAGGGGACTCGAGAGACCCAGTACTTC.

The CDR3 DNA reads TGCGCCAGCAGCTCTCTTGCGGGGGGGACCGGATGGAATGAGCAGTTCTTC. Translated: CASSSLAGGTGWNEQFF. The rearrangement uses TRBV5-1 and TRBJ2-1; 9 nucleotides align to TRBD2. The V and J ends lost 3 bases and 7 bases, in that order; junction bases with no gene match: 14. CDR3 size: 17 residues. The germline CDR1 and CDR2 sequences are SGHRS and YFSETQ.

The chain is built from TRBV9 and TRBJ2-7; D perhaps matches TRBD1 (5 bases). CDR3 length: 13 amino acids. The germline gives CDR1 SGDLS, CDR2 YYNGEE. Trimming removed 3 bases at V and 3 bases at J, with 10 bases between. The DNA of the CDR3 is TGTGCCAGCAGCGCCGACCAGGGCTACGAGCAGTACTTC. It is translated as CASSADQGYEQYF.

The rearrangement uses TRBV12-3 or TRBV12-4 and TRBJ1-2; possibly TRBD1 for D (6 bases). The CDR3 sequence is 12 residues long. Trimming took 4 bases from V and 4 from J, leaving 7 bases between them. The CDR3 protein is CASSWTAYGYTF. The CDR3 DNA reads TGTGCCAGCAGTTGGACAGCCTATGGCTACACCTTC.

This clonotype was counted many times. The chain joins TRBV15 to TRBJ1-2; possibly TRBD1 for D (5 bases). CDR1 LNHNV and CDR2 YYDKDF come from the germline V gene (reference sequence). This CDR3 comprises 15 residues. V was cut by 1 base and J by 7 bases, with 16 bases left in between. For the CDR3, the DNA is TGTGCCACCAGCAGAGGGGACGTAACCTCCATTGGCTACACCTTC. It translates to CATSRGDVTSIGYTF.

This clonotype was seen a few times. The CDR3 DNA follows: TGTGCCAGCAAGAGTGAGACAGATACGCAGTATTTT. This translates into CASKSETDTQYF. The chain has TRBV6-2 or TRBV6-3 and TRBJ2-3, with D unresolved. The CDR3 loop spans 12 amino acids. Germline lookup yields CDR1 MNHEY and CDR2 SVGEGT. Deletions cut 7 bases from V and 3 bases from J, with 8 bases between.

Only a few counts were recorded for this clonotype. The rearrangement joins TRBV29-1 to TRBJ2-3; TRBD2 is a possible D gene (5 bases). The CDR3 extends over 12 amino acids. From germline, CDR1 is SQVTM and CDR2 ANQGSEA. Deletions cut 3 bases from V and 4 bases from J, with 8 bases between. CDR3 sequence: CSVERVPDTQYF. The CDR3 DNA sequence: TGCAGCGTTGAGAGGGTCCCAGATACGCAGTATTTT.

This chain uses TRBV5-1 with TRBJ1-5; D gene ambiguous. In germline, CDR1 is SGHRS, CDR2 YFSETQ. Trimming removed 7 bases at V and 3 bases at J, with 11 bases between. The CDR3 length is 13 residues. CDR3: CASPKEFNQPQHF. The CDR3 DNA is TGCGCCAGCCCGAAGGAGTTCAATCAGCCCCAGCATTTT.